This entry is about one T cell receptor (beta chain). Its specificity is unknown. The source of the sample is a study of shared clonotypes between healthy human individuals. The study's findings and limits: Large sequencing depth failed to make sorted-subset sequencing complete, rarefaction showed. Clonotype sharing across several donors was observed for 4.5% to 6.5% of naive CD4 clonotypes.

Germline assignment: CDR1 MNHEY and CDR2 SVGAGI. CDR3 length: 14 amino acids. Trimming took off 5 bases at V and 3 bases at J, with 10 bases between the two ends. Using immunoSEQ multiplex PCR, the repertoire was profiled, and TCRdb retains in-frame clones only, with some absent. The table includes about 120,000 clones, over 65% detected once. This sequence was found in a young woman in good health. This chain links TRBV6-5 with TRBJ2-2; D is possibly TRBD2 (6 bases). Material: memory CD8+ T cells sorted from blood. Specified subset: CD45RO+ cells pooled with CCR7-negative TemRA cells. The CDR3 nucleotides are TGTGCCAGCAGTCACGGGAGTGACACCGGGGAGCTGTTTTTT. It yields the protein CASSHGSDTGELFF.